These 32 T cell receptor beta chains originate from one sample sequenced in a study of T cells after posttransplantation cyclophosphamide. Cyclophosphamide on days +3 and +4 followed busulfan-fludarabine conditioning and a marrow graft. Sequenced by immunoSEQ multiplex PCR; TCRdb stores in-frame clones only, minus some. The sample yields over 8,500 clones, more than 80% seen once. The sample consisted of PBMCs, taken after allogeneic stem cell transplant with posttransplant cyclophosphamide. The source of these receptors is a female patient between 50 and 59 years old who received an allogeneic stem cell transplant from a related donor, was CMV-positive, and had no GVHD. Some of these T cells may belong to the graft donor.

This clone came up a few times. The rearrangement uses TRBV6-1 and TRBJ1-5; D may be TRBD1 (5 bases). V was pared by 2 bases and J by 1 base, with 9 bases between. Germline V gene sequence: CDR1 MNHNS, CDR2 SASEGT. The CDR3 spans 15 residues. CDR3 region: CASSESGESNQPQHF. The CDR3 region has the DNA TGTGCCAGCAGTGAATCGGGGGAAAGCAATCAGCCCCAGCATTTT.

The gene calls are TRBV28 and TRBJ2-5, with a weak D call TRBD2 (7 bases). This CDR3 has 15 amino acids. Trimming pared 5 bases from V and 5 bases from J, leaving 18 bases between. Germline V gives CDR1 MDHEN, CDR2 SYDVKM. CDR3 amino acids: CASSPSVGGRETQYF. CDR3 in DNA: TGTGCCAGCAGTCCCTCGGTGGGGGGGCGCGAGACCCAGTACTTC.

V gene TRBV28 combines with J gene TRBJ2-5; TRBD1 aligns across 7 bases. J was trimmed by 11 bases and V by 2 bases; bases with no gene match: 5. The CDR3 covers 12 residues. Germline values: CDR1 MDHEN, CDR2 SYDVKM. CDR3 region: CASSLTGVQQYF. Written as DNA, the CDR3 is TGTGCCAGCAGTTTAACAGGGGTACAGCAGTACTTC.

The genes are TRBV11-2 and TRBJ1-2; TRBD1 matches 7 bases. V lost 5 bases to trimming and J lost 3 bases; unmatched junction nucleotides: 6. The CDR3 runs 14 residues. Germline lookup yields CDR1 SGHAT and CDR2 FQNNGV. The CDR3 reads CASSPRTGHYGYTF. The DNA for the CDR3 is TGTGCCAGCAGCCCGCGGACAGGCCACTATGGCTACACCTTC.

By share of the sample, this clone is large. V gene TRBV27 combines with J gene TRBJ2-2; D not certain. This CDR3 is 14 amino acids long. V lost 3 bases and J lost 4, with 9 bases in between. CDR1 and CDR2 from the germline V gene are MNHEY and SMNVEV (reference sequence). As DNA, the CDR3 is TGTGCCAGCAGTTTCGGAGCATCCACCGGGGAGCTGTTTTTT. Residues: CASSFGASTGELFF.

V usage is TRBV18 and J usage is TRBJ1-3, with no clear D. The V gene lost 3 bases and the J gene lost 4 bases, with 16 bases spanning the gap. The CDR3 extends over 16 amino acids. CDR1 KGHSH and CDR2 LQKENI come from the germline V gene. The CDR3 DNA reads TGTGCCAGCTCACCCCGACGGGGAGCGGGAGGAAACACCATATATTTT. Translation: CASSPRRGAGGNTIYF.

The chain joins TRBV19 to TRBJ2-7, with TRBD1 matching over 11 bases. Germline V gene data show CDR1 as LNHDA and CDR2 as SQIVND (reference sequence). The trim removed 1 base at V and 2 bases at J, leaving 1 base unmatched. The CDR3 totals 15 residues. The CDR3: CASSIGGQGAYEQYF. For the CDR3, the DNA is TGTGCCAGTAGTATAGGGGGACAGGGGGCCTACGAGCAGTACTTC. Full variable domain (rest looked up from reference TRBV19 and TRBJ2-7): DGGITQSPKYLFRKEGQNVTLSCEQNLNHDAMYWYRQDPGQGLRLIYYSQIVNDFQKGDIAEGYSVSREKKESFPLTVTSAQKNPTAFYLCASSIGGQGAYEQYFGPGTRLTVT.

This clone was seen just once. V and J are TRBV7-6 and TRBJ2-7, with D possibly matching TRBD1 (6 bases). The CDR3 runs to 16 residues. CDR1 is SGHVS, CDR2 FNYEAQ, per germline. With 5 bases removed from V and 4 bases from J, the gap between germline ends came to 21 bases. This chain's CDR3 is CASSATLDRKPYEQYF. CDR3 DNA: TGTGCCAGCAGCGCGACCTTAGACAGGAAGCCTTACGAGCAGTACTTC.

The chain has TRBV18 and TRBJ1-1; 8 bases map to TRBD1. The V and J ends lost 5 bases and 0 bases, in that order; junction bases with no gene match: 8. This CDR3 contains 16 residues. Germline CDR1 is KGHSH and CDR2 is LQKENI. The CDR3 loop is CASSSGQGRVNTEAFF. Here the CDR3 DNA reads TGTGCCAGCTCATCTGGACAGGGCAGGGTGAACACTGAAGCTTTCTTT. The whole variable domain, remainder taken from reference TRBV18 and TRBJ1-1, is NAGVMQNPRHLVRRRGQEARLRCSPMKGHSHVYWYRQLPEEGLKFMVYLQKENIIDESGMPKERFSAEFPKEGPSILRIQQVVRGDSAAYFCASSSGQGRVNTEAFFGQGTRLTVV.

The rearrangement uses TRBV6-5 and TRBJ1-2; D is uncertain. Germline V gene lookup returns CDR1 MNHEY and CDR2 SVGAGI. CDR3 length equals 13 residues. V was clipped by 5 bases and J by 5 bases, with 12 bases between them. The CDR3 bases are TGTGCCAGCAGTCCCCGCCGCCAGTATGGCTACACCTTC. This gives the protein CASSPRRQYGYTF.

The chain carries TRBV25-1 and TRBJ2-2; 12 bases line up with TRBD2. CDR1 is MGHDK and CDR2 is SYGVNS in the germline V gene. The CDR3 is 16 residues long. V shed 4 bases and J 5 bases; nucleotides not matched to a gene: 5. CDR3 protein: CASSGETSGGTGELFF. The CDR3 bases are TGTGCCAGCAGTGGGGAGACTAGCGGGGGAACCGGGGAGCTGTTTTTT.

V gene TRBV27 combines with J gene TRBJ1-6; 7 bases agree with TRBD1. CDR3 size: 16 residues. Looked up from germline, CDR1 is MNHEY and CDR2 is SMNVEV (reference sequence). J lost 5 bases, V lost 2 bases, and 6 bases had no gene match. The DNA for the CDR3 is TGTGCCAGCAGTTTAAGGAGACAGGGTAATAATTCACCCCTCCACTTT. Translation gives CASSLRRQGNNSPLHF.

V usage is TRBV5-1 and J usage is TRBJ2-1; the match to TRBD2 covers 7 bases. The CDR3 is 18 amino acids. J was trimmed by 0 bases and V by 4 bases; bases with no gene match: 13. The germline gives CDR1 SGHRS, CDR2 YFSETQ. The CDR3 sequence is CASSLRISGEGSYNEQFF. CDR3 nucleotide sequence: TGCGCCAGCAGCCTAAGGATAAGCGGGGAGGGCTCCTACAATGAGCAGTTCTTC.

This clone came up a few times. This chain joins TRBV7-2 and TRBJ2-5; TRBD2 aligns across 11 bases. The germline gives CDR1 SGHTA, CDR2 FQGNSA. The CDR3 spans 15 residues. J was trimmed by 1 base and V by 4 bases; bases with no gene match: 2. CDR3 bases: TGTGCCAGCAGCTCTAGCGGGGGGCCCCAAGAGACCCAGTACTTC. It is translated as CASSSSGGPQETQYF.

This clone was detected once. This chain links TRBV30 with TRBJ1-6; D might be TRBD1 (5 bases). The CDR3 runs to 16 residues. The germline gives CDR1 GTSNPN, CDR2 SVGIG (reference sequence). Trimming pared 3 bases from V and 6 bases from J, leaving 18 bases between. The CDR3 DNA reads as TGTGCCTGGAGGGAGATGGGGGGGACTCGTAATTCACCCCTCCACTTT. Protein product: CAWREMGGTRNSPLHF.

The genes are TRBV7-9 and TRBJ2-7; the D gene is possibly TRBD1 (5 bases). The germline V and J ends were trimmed by 5 bases and 0 bases, with 17 bases remaining between them. Germline CDR1 reads SEHNR; CDR2 reads FQNEAQ (reference sequence). The CDR3 loop spans 16 amino acids. The CDR3 nucleotides are TGTGCCAGCAGCCAGCCCACAGGACGAAGCTCCTACGAGCAGTACTTC. Amino acid sequence: CASSQPTGRSSYEQYF.

This chain joins TRBV19 and TRBJ2-7, with D possibly TRBD1 on 5 matching bases. This CDR3 has 15 residues. V dropped 2 bases and J dropped 4 bases, with 15 bases sitting between them. The germline gives CDR1 LNHDA, CDR2 SQIVND (reference sequence). The CDR3: CASSISLGSGYEQYF. Here the CDR3 DNA reads TGTGCCAGTAGTATATCTCTAGGGTCAGGGTACGAGCAGTACTTC.

This clone appeared once. The rearrangement joins TRBV9 to TRBJ2-2; 8 bases map to TRBD1. This CDR3 is built from 15 residues. Trimming took 4 bases from V and 7 from J; bases not matched to a gene: 9. Germline CDR1 is SGDLS and CDR2 is YYNGEE. The CDR3 loop is CASSRRTGWVGELFF. The CDR3 bases are TGTGCCAGCAGCCGACGGACAGGGTGGGTCGGGGAGCTGTTTTTT.

This rearrangement joins TRBV13 to TRBJ2-2; D perhaps matches TRBD2 (7 bases). The germline V gene has CDR1 PRHDT and CDR2 FYEKMQ (reference sequence). The CDR3 sequence is 17 residues long. The germline V and J ends were trimmed by 4 bases and 1 base, with 16 bases remaining between them. The CDR3 DNA follows: TGTGCCAGCAGCTCCCTGGAGGGGGGGGTGAACACCGGGGAGCTGTTTTTT. The encoded protein is CASSSLEGGVNTGELFF.

This sequence joins TRBV9 and TRBJ2-3; TRBD1 might be the D (6 bases). Germline CDR1 SGDLS, CDR2 YYNGEE. The CDR3 is made up of 12 amino acids. The germline V and J ends were trimmed by 4 bases and 6 bases, with 9 bases remaining between them. The CDR3 DNA reads as TGTGCCAGCAGCCTACAGGGTGATACGCAGTATTTT. It specifies CASSLQGDTQYF.

This chain connects TRBV29-1 to TRBJ2-5; 8 bases align to TRBD1. CDR1 SQVTM and CDR2 ANQGSEA come from the germline V gene. V was clipped by 4 bases and J by 2 bases; unmatched bases: 6. The CDR3 has 14 residues. The CDR3 protein is CSVGLDRVQETQYF. The CDR3 bases are TGCAGCGTTGGGCTGGACAGGGTTCAAGAGACCCAGTACTTC.

The chain couples TRBV7-9 to TRBJ2-7; 9 positions agree with TRBD1. Germline CDR1 SEHNR, CDR2 FQNEAQ (reference sequence). CDR3 length equals 15 residues. With 0 bases clipped from V and 6 bases from J, the junction kept 6 bases outside the gene matches. The CDR3 is CASSLAGQGRAEQYF. The CDR3 DNA is TGTGCCAGCAGCTTAGCGGGACAGGGAAGGGCCGAGCAGTACTTC. The entire variable domain, with the rest obtained from reference TRBV7-9 and TRBJ2-7, is as follows: DTGVSQNPRHKITKRGQNVTFRCDPISEHNRLYWYRQTLGQGPEFLTYFQNEAQLEKSRLLSDRFSAERPKGSFSTLEIQRTEQGDSAMYLCASSLAGQGRAEQYFGPGTRLTVT.

V and J are TRBV4-1 and TRBJ2-6; a possible D gene is TRBD2 (6 bases). Trimming removed 1 base at V and 1 base at J, with 17 bases between. From germline, CDR1 is MGHRA and CDR2 YSYEKL. This CDR3 comprises 19 residues. In nucleotides, the CDR3 is TGCGCCAGCAGCCAAGGGAGGGTGCGGGGAGGTTCTGGGGCCAACGTCCTGACTTTC. Residues: CASSQGRVRGGSGANVLTF.

The rearrangement joins TRBV2 to TRBJ1-4, with D perhaps matching TRBD1 (6 bases). The V end was cut by 2 bases, the J end by 8 bases, with 27 bases between. CDR3 length: 19 amino acids. Germline CDR1 is SNHLY and CDR2 is FYNNEI. In DNA, the CDR3 is TGTGCCAGCAGTGAAATCGCGGGGGCCTTAACTCCCTCAGGGGAAAAACTGTTTTTT. Translated, it gives CASSEIAGALTPSGEKLFF. Together with reference TRBV2 and TRBJ1-4, the CDR3 gives the full variable domain: EPEVTQTPSHQVTQMGQEVILRCVPISNHLYFYWYRQILGQKVEFLVSFYNNEISEKSEIFDDQFSVERPDGSNFTLKIRSTKLEDSAMYFCASSEIAGALTPSGEKLFFGSGTQLSVL.

Only a few counts were recorded for this clone. CDR3 residues: CASSQEGDSEKLFF. DNA of the CDR3: TGCGCCAGCAGCCAAGAGGGTGACAGCGAAAAACTGTTTTTT. The chain employs TRBV4-3 and TRBJ1-4; TRBD1 is a possible D gene (5 bases). The CDR3 totals 14 residues. Trimming took 0 bases from V and 8 from J, leaving 10 bases between them. From germline, CDR1 is LGHNA and CDR2 YSLEER.

The chain links TRBV5-1 to TRBJ1-5, with TRBD1 identical over 8 bases. V was clipped by 4 bases and J by 1 base; unmatched bases: 4. Germline V gives CDR1 SGHRS, CDR2 YFSETQ. The length of the CDR3 is 15 residues. CDR3 nucleotides: TGCGCCAGCAGCCCCGGACAGGGCAGCAATCAGCCCCAGCATTTT. As protein: CASSPGQGSNQPQHF.

This clone was seen just once. The chain couples TRBV7-8 to TRBJ2-7; TRBD1 matches at 8 bases. The CDR3 has 13 residues. Germline V gene sequence: CDR1 SGHVS, CDR2 FQNEAQ. Trimming removed 5 bases from V and 7 bases from J; junction bases left unmatched: 7. The CDR3 region is CASSLGGQAEQYF. Written as DNA, the CDR3 is TGTGCCAGCAGCCTAGGGGGACAGGCAGAGCAGTACTTC.

The chain combines TRBV7-8 with TRBJ1-4; 7 positions agree with TRBD1. Germline V gene data show CDR1 as SGHVS and CDR2 as FQNEAQ. The V and J ends lost 2 bases and 4 bases, in that order; junction bases with no gene match: 4. This CDR3 has 15 residues. The CDR3 nucleotides are TGTGCCAGCAGCTTAAGAAGGGGGCTTAATGAAAAACTGTTTTTT. It yields the protein CASSLRRGLNEKLFF. Complete variable domain (other parts from reference TRBV7-8 and TRBJ1-4): GAGVSQSPRYKVAKRGQDVALRCDPISGHVSLFWYQQALGQGPEFLTYFQNEAQLDKSGLPSDRFFAERPEGSVSTLKIQRTQQEDSAVYLCASSLRRGLNEKLFFGSGTQLSVL.

V usage is TRBV11-1 and J usage is TRBJ2-1, with 9 bases lining up with TRBD2. With V trimmed by 2 bases and J by 8 bases, 7 bases remained unmatched. Germline V gives CDR1 SGHAT, CDR2 FQDESV (reference sequence). CDR3 length equals 15 residues. The CDR3 loop reads CASSLMLAGSHEQFF. The CDR3 DNA sequence: TGTGCCAGCAGCTTAATGCTAGCGGGGTCCCATGAGCAGTTCTTC.

This chain joins TRBV30 and TRBJ1-1; no clear D. Germline CDR1 reads GTSNPN; CDR2 reads SVGIG (reference sequence). The V gene lost 2 bases and the J gene lost 5 bases, with 9 bases spanning the gap. This CDR3 is built from 12 residues. CDR3 DNA: TGTGCCTGGAGTCCTCCCGGGACTGAAGCTTTCTTT. Protein: CAWSPPGTEAFF. The variable domain in full, completed from reference TRBV30 and TRBJ1-1, reads SQTIHQWPATLVQPVGSPLSLECTVEGTSNPNLYWYRQAAGRGLQLLFYSVGIGQISSEVPQNLSASRPQDRQFILSSKKLLLSDSGFYLCAWSPPGTEAFFGQGTRLTVV.

This rearrangement joins TRBV5-1 to TRBJ2-2; 12 nucleotides match TRBD1. Trimming at V came to 8 bases and at J to 7 bases, leaving 6 bases not matched to a gene. CDR1 and CDR2 from the germline V gene are SGHRS and YFSETQ. This CDR3 has 14 residues. CDR3 bases: TGCGCCAGTTCGGGACAGGGGGCTAGCGGGGAGCTGTTTTTT. Residues: CASSGQGASGELFF.

This chain links TRBV5-6 with TRBJ2-7; the D gene is possibly TRBD2 (6 bases). This CDR3 contains 14 residues. Trimming cost V 2 bases and J 6 bases, with 15 bases left between them. The germline gives CDR1 SGHDT, CDR2 YYEEEE. The CDR3 DNA reads TGTGCCAGCAGCTTTTCGGGGGTAGGGCCCGAGCAGTACTTC. Residues: CASSFSGVGPEQYF.